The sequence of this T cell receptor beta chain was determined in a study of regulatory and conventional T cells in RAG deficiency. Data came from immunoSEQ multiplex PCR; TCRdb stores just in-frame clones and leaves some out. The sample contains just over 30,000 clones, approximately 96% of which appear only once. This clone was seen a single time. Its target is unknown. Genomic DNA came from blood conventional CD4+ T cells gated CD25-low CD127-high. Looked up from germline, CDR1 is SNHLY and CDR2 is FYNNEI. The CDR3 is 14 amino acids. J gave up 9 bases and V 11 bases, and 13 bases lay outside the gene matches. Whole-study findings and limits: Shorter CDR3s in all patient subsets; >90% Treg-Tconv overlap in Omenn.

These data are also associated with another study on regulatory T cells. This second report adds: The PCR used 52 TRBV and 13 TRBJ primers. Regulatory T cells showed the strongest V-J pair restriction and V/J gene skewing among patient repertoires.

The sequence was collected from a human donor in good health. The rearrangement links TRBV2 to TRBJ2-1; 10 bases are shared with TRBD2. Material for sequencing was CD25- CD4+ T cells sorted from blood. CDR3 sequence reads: CAFSNRSGRGEQFF. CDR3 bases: TGTGCCTTCTCAAATAGGAGCGGGAGGGGTGAGCAGTTCTTC. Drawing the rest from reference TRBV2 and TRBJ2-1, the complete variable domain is EPEVTQTPSHQVTQMGQEVILRCVPISNHLYFYWYRQILGQKVEFLVSFYNNEISEKSEIFDDQFSVERPDGSNFTLKIRSTKLEDSAMYFCAFSNRSGRGEQFFGPGTRLTVL.